This TCR beta chain was obtained from a study of CD8+CD57+ T cells in acquired aplastic anemia. Study overall: The mean DNA yield obtained from sorted CD4+ and CD8+ cells came to roughly 3.4 ug.

Genomic DNA provided the template from which TCR beta VDJ and CDR3 profiles were obtained. TCRdb reprocessed the reads via MiXCR and lists one record per CDR3 protein. The repertoire has about 420,000 distinct CDR3 sequences, about 70% of them found once; the top ten carry 4%. Germline loops: CDR1 SGHRS, CDR2 YFSETQ. This CDR3 has 14 residues. V shed 3 bases and J shed 2 bases, with 12 bases lying between them. Details on this clonotype: Its specificity is unknown.

Study-level results: Around 30 sequences, all CD8+ CDR3, were shared between patients and controls.

The sequence was collected from a human donor in good health, serving as a control. This chain links TRBV5-1 with TRBJ2-7; the D gene is possibly TRBD1 (6 bases). Sequencing used sorted CD4+, CD8+, or CD8+CD57+ T cells (not recorded which) from PBMCs. The CDR3 region has the DNA TGCGCCAGCAGCTCCACAGGGAGCGCCTACGAGCAGTACTTC. The encoded protein is CASSSTGSAYEQYF. Using reference TRBV5-1 and TRBJ2-7 for the parts outside the CDR3, the full variable domain is KAGVTQTPRYLIKTRGQQVTLSCSPISGHRSVSWYQQTPGQGLQFLFEYFSETQRNKGNFPGRFSGRQFSNSRSEMNVSTLELGDSALYLCASSSTGSAYEQYFGPGTRLTVT.